This entry lists 25 T cell receptor beta chains sequenced from one sample in a study of kidney transplant recipient with SARS-CoV-2 infection. TCRdb used MiXCR to reprocess the reads, holding one entry per CDR3 protein. The sample records 250,000 or so distinct CDR3 sequences, about 28% being singletons. The source material was a blood sample, sampled at baseline and between days 110 and 120 from a kidney transplant recipient. Source of these receptors: a young adult male patient who had COVID-19 and was a kidney transplant recipient. Some T cells could come from the graft donor.

The sample holds many counts of this clonotype. V is TRBV16 and J is TRBJ2-1; no definite D call. The germline V gene has CDR1 KGHSY and CDR2 FQNENV. CDR3 length: 15 amino acids. V lost 2 bases, J lost 9 bases, and 17 bases lay in between. In nucleotides, the CDR3 is TGTGCCAGCAGCCAAGGAGCGAGAGGATTGGTTGAGCAGTTCTTC. This codes for CASSQGARGLVEQFF.

As concerns this clonotype: A much larger clone sits a single nucleotide away, making a read error possible. In this CDR3 the conserved last residue, phenylalanine or tryptophan, is missing, so a read error is likely. The chain is built from TRBV18 and TRBJ2-7; unclear D gene. This CDR3 contains 13 residues. Trimming removed 5 bases from V and 3 bases from J, with 11 bases in between. CDR1 is KGHSH, CDR2 LQKENI, per germline. CDR3 nucleotides: TGTGCCAGCTCAATTCGGCAGAACTACGAGCAGTACCTC. This sequence encodes CASSIRQNYEQYL.

In regard to this clonotype: A single base separates this from a much larger clone, so it may be a read error. The final CDR3 position lacks the conserved phenylalanine or tryptophan, pointing to a likely read error. The chain is built from TRBV23-1 and TRBJ1-2; D is undetermined. TRBV23-1 is identified as an open reading frame with a role that is uncertain. The CDR3 has 17 amino acids. V lost 5 bases to trimming and J lost 4 bases, with 23 bases between them. Written as DNA, the CDR3 is TGCGCCAGCAGTATTTGTAAGCTACGCAGAAAGACCTATGGCTACACCCTC. This gives the protein CASSICKLRRKTYGYTL.

In its sample, this clonotype was seen many times. The chain has TRBV3-1 and TRBJ2-2; D gene unclear. The CDR3 has 18 residues. Germline V gene sequence: CDR1 LGHDT, CDR2 YNNKEL (reference sequence). Trimming removed 5 bases from V and 5 bases from J, with 24 bases in between. The CDR3 spells CASSVEAPISGLTGELFF. Here the CDR3 DNA reads TGTGCCAGCAGCGTCGAAGCTCCCATTTCAGGCTTGACCGGGGAGCTGTTTTTT.

This clonotype was recorded at least ten times. The chain carries TRBV5-5 and TRBJ2-7; 7 nucleotides line up with TRBD1. CDR1 is SGHKS, CDR2 YYEKEE, per germline (reference sequence). The CDR3 runs to 13 residues. J gave up 5 bases and V 2 bases, and 4 bases lay outside the gene matches. The DNA of the CDR3 is TGTGCCAGCAGCTTACAGGGGTGGGACGAGCAGTACTTC. Protein sequence: CASSLQGWDEQYF.

This clonotype came up many times. The chain is built from TRBV7-2 and TRBJ2-7; 15 bases align to TRBD2. The better agreement between TRBJ2-5 and the DNA end casts doubt on the J call. Per the germline V gene, CDR1 is SGHTA and CDR2 is FQGNSA. CDR3 length: 18 amino acids. CDR3 nucleotides: TGTGCCAGCAGCTTAGGAAGGACTAGCGGGAGGGCTGGAGAGACCCAGTACTTC. It specifies CASSLGRTSGRAGETQYF.

This clonotype came up many times. This chain connects TRBV20-1 to TRBJ2-2, with D tentatively TRBD2 (6 bases). The ends were cut back, 6 bases at V and 6 bases at J, with 11 bases in the middle. This CDR3 is 12 amino acids long. The V gene's germline CDR1 is DFQATT and CDR2 SNEGSKA (reference sequence). CDR3 in amino acids: CSARRGPGELFF. The CDR3 DNA follows: TGCAGTGCCCGGAGGGGTCCCGGGGAGCTGTTTTTT.

A few counts support this clonotype. The rearrangement links TRBV11-2 to TRBJ2-7; a weak D match, TRBD1 (5 bases). V dropped 3 bases and J dropped 5 bases, with 11 bases sitting between them. The germline V gene has CDR1 SGHAT and CDR2 FQNNGV. This CDR3 has 13 amino acids. The DNA of the CDR3 is TGTGCCAGCAGCTTGTACAGGACCCACGAGCAGTACTTC. As protein: CASSLYRTHEQYF.

This clonotype showed up many times. V and J are TRBV5-6 and TRBJ2-7; TRBD2 might be the D (5 bases). Germline values: CDR1 SGHDT, CDR2 YYEEEE. The V gene lost 1 base and the J gene lost 0 bases, with 11 bases spanning the gap. This CDR3 region has 15 residues. CDR3 in amino acids: CASSLLRALSYEQYF. The CDR3 region has the DNA TGTGCCAGCAGCTTGTTGCGGGCCCTCTCCTACGAGCAGTACTTC.

On this clonotype itself: A much larger clonotype is one base distant, so this may be a read error. V usage is TRBV5-4 and J usage is TRBJ1-2; no reliable D call. The germline V gene encodes CDR1 SGHNT and CDR2 YYREEE (reference sequence). The CDR3 consists of 16 residues. Deletions cut 7 bases from V and 4 bases from J, with 23 bases between. The CDR3 sequence: CASCVCIPGKTYGYTF. DNA of the CDR3: TGTGCCAGCTGTGTTTGCATACCAGGAAAGACCTATGGCTACACCTTC.

This clonotype was counted many times. This rearrangement joins TRBV6-5 to TRBJ1-5; 12 positions agree with TRBD1. Germline CDR1 MNHEY, CDR2 SVGAGI. After removal of 2 bases from V and 2 bases from J, the junction contained 10 bases not matched to a gene. The length of the CDR3 is 19 residues. The CDR3 DNA sequence: TGTGCCAGCAGTTACCACGGGACAGGGGGCTTCTTTGGCAATCAGCCCCAGCATTTT. Translating it yields CASSYHGTGGFFGNQPQHF.

In its sample, this clonotype was seen many times. This chain joins TRBV18 and TRBJ1-2, with D uncertain. The CDR3 loop spans 13 amino acids. V shed 5 bases and J shed 7 bases, with 14 bases lying between them. The germline gives CDR1 KGHSH, CDR2 LQKENI. The CDR3 DNA reads TGTGCCAGCTCAATAGGGTCGATGCCTGGCTACACCTTC. This sequence encodes CASSIGSMPGYTF.

Worth noting for this clonotype: This may be a read error: a much more frequent sequence differs by one nucleotide. The rearrangement links TRBV6-2 or TRBV6-3 to TRBJ1-2; D not resolved. The CDR3 contains 17 residues. V was trimmed by 5 bases and J by 4 bases, leaving 23 bases between them. Germline CDR1 reads MNHEY; CDR2 reads SVGEGT. CDR3 region: CASSLSHRIGKTYGYTF. The CDR3 DNA sequence: TGTGCCAGCAGTCTGAGTCACCGCATCGGAAAGACCTATGGCTACACCTTC.

This clonotype was seen repeatedly, ten times or more. The chain joins TRBV12-3 or TRBV12-4 to TRBJ1-2; no firm D call. V was pared by 5 bases and J by 4 bases, with 23 bases between. CDR3 size: 17 residues. The CDR3 sequence: CASSVATSFRKTYGYTF. DNA of the CDR3: TGTGCCAGCAGTGTGGCCACCAGCTTCCGAAAGACCTATGGCTACACCTTC.

This clonotype was counted a few times. A clone one base away is much larger, so this may be a read error. The genes are TRBV20-1 and TRBJ1-3; D is undetermined. CDR3 length: 13 residues. CDR1 and CDR2 (germline): DFQATT, SNEGSKA (reference sequence). The V end was cut by 2 bases, the J end by 2 bases, with 7 bases between. The CDR3 sequence is CSARPVPGNTIYF. The CDR3 bases are TGCAGTGCTAGACCCGTCCCTGGAAACACCATATATTTT.

This clonotype has ten or more counts. The chain couples TRBV2 to TRBJ1-3, with D unclear. The CDR3 contains 15 residues. Deletions cut 4 bases from V and 0 bases from J, with 10 bases between. Germline V lookup: CDR1 SNHLY, CDR2 FYNNEI. The CDR3 bases are TGTGCCAGCAGTGTTGGAGCTTCCTCTGGAAACACCATATATTTT. Amino acids: CASSVGASSGNTIYF.

Remarks on this clonotype: This may come from a read error, since a much larger clone is one base off. J is TRBJ2-7 and V is TRBV20-1, with 8 positions matching TRBD1. CDR3 length: 12 residues. Per germline, CDR1 DFQATT and CDR2 SNEGSKA (reference sequence). V was clipped by 5 bases and J by 5 bases; unmatched bases: 5. The CDR3 DNA reads as TGCAGTGCTGCGACAGGGGACGACGAGCAGTACTTC. Its translation is CSAATGDDEQYF.

This clonotype was counted many times. The chain uses TRBV27 and TRBJ1-4; D is possibly TRBD1 (6 bases). The V gene's germline CDR1 is MNHEY and CDR2 SMNVEV (reference sequence). With 5 bases removed from V and 6 bases from J, the gap between germline ends came to 16 bases. The CDR3 totals 15 residues. CDR3 DNA sequence: TGTGCCAGCAGTAAGCAGGGGACTGTGGATGAAAAACTGTTTTTT. It encodes CASSKQGTVDEKLFF. Full variable domain (remainder filled in from reference TRBV27 and TRBJ1-4): EAQVTQNPRYLITVTGKKLTVTCSQNMNHEYMSWYRQDPGLGLRQIYYSMNVEVTDKGDVPEGYKVSRKEKRNFPLILESPSPNQTSLYFCASSKQGTVDEKLFFGSGTQLSVL.

This clonotype showed up many times. The V gene is TRBV5-1, the J gene TRBJ1-1; the D is unclear. The CDR3 loop spans 17 amino acids. V lost 0 bases and J lost 0, with 15 bases in between. The germline CDR1 and CDR2 sequences are SGHRS and YFSETQ. Here the CDR3 reads CASSLDVGPGMNTEAFF. CDR3 nucleotide sequence: TGCGCCAGCAGCTTGGATGTCGGACCGGGGATGAACACTGAAGCTTTCTTT.

This clonotype has a count of ten or more. This sequence joins TRBV7-9 and TRBJ2-1; D call uncertain. Trimming stripped 2 bases from V and 8 bases from J, with 10 bases between. Germline V gene lookup returns CDR1 SEHNR and CDR2 FQNEAQ (reference sequence). The CDR3 loop spans 13 amino acids. In DNA form, the CDR3 reads TGTGCCAGCAGCTTAAGGCAGATCGATGAGCAGTTCTTC. Its protein product is CASSLRQIDEQFF.

This clonotype showed up many times. The rearrangement joins TRBV10-3 to TRBJ1-4; 8 bases line up with TRBD1. The germline V gene has CDR1 ENHRY and CDR2 SYGVKD. The CDR3 length is 13 residues. The ends lost 11 bases at V and 8 bases at J; junction bases unmatched: 10. CDR3 sequence reads: CAVSGGAGEKLFF. The CDR3, as DNA: TGTGCCGTCTCAGGGGGCGCGGGAGAAAAACTGTTTTTT.

Concerning this clonotype itself: A much larger clone is a single base away; this may be a read error. The rearrangement uses TRBV4-2 and TRBJ2-1; 8 bases match TRBD2. Germline-derived CDR1 and CDR2 are LGHNA and YNFKEQ. The CDR3 loop spans 15 amino acids. V was clipped by 7 bases and J by 2 bases; unmatched bases: 7. The CDR3 loop reads CASNAASGPYNEQFF. CDR3 DNA: TGTGCCAGCAACGCAGCTAGCGGGCCCTACAATGAGCAGTTCTTC.

Concerning this clonotype: This may come from a read error, since a much larger clone is one base off. The gene calls are TRBV2 and TRBJ1-2; perhaps TRBD1 as D (5 bases). The CDR3 length is 14 residues. Trimming removed 2 bases at V and 8 bases at J, with 15 bases between. Germline lookup yields CDR1 SNHLY and CDR2 FYNNEI. This CDR3 reads CASSERGEGAGYTF. In nucleotides, the CDR3 is TGTGCCAGCAGTGAACGGGGCGAAGGGGCAGGCTACACCTTC.

This clonotype was detected ten times or more. V and J are TRBV30 and TRBJ1-1; D may be TRBD1 (6 bases). The CDR3 sequence is 14 residues long. The V end was cut by 0 bases, the J end by 4 bases, with 12 bases between. Germline assignment: CDR1 GTSNPN and CDR2 SVGIG (reference sequence). The CDR3 bases are TGTGCCTGGAGTGTATCTAGGGGGACCACTGAAGCTTTCTTT. This gives the protein CAWSVSRGTTEAFF.

A remark on this clonotype: A far more abundant clone sits one base away, making this likely a read error. This rearrangement joins TRBV6-1 to TRBJ2-4; the D gene is possibly TRBD2 (5 bases). The J call may be incorrect, as the DNA end agrees better with TRBJ2-7. Germline V gene lookup returns CDR1 MNHNS and CDR2 SASEGT. This CDR3 spans 14 amino acids. The CDR3 nucleotides read TGTGCCAAGCGGAAAGCGCCCCGCTCCTACGAGCAGTACTTC. Amino acids: CAKRKAPRSYEQYF.